One and the same sample provided the 6 T cell receptor beta chains below, sequenced in a study of T-cell reconstitution after alpha-beta-depleted transplantation in children. A TCRbeta library incorporating unique molecular identifiers was prepared. TCRdb analysed the PCR reads with MiXCR anew, one entry per CDR3 protein. The sample has about 250,000 distinct CDR3 sequences; around 25% are singletons. This sample comprised PBMCs, mostly from graft donor cells, obtained 360 days after TCRalphabeta/CD19-depleted stem cell transplant. The source of these receptors is a female patient younger than 10 who had a stem cell transplant for congenital amegakaryocytic thrombocytopenia, so the T cells may come from the graft donor.

This clonotype was seen more than once but under ten times. The rearrangement links TRBV7-4 to TRBJ2-6; no reliable D call. Germline lookup yields CDR1 SGHVT and CDR2 SQSDAQ. V shed 6 bases and J shed 4 bases, with 10 bases lying between them. This CDR3 contains 14 residues. CDR3 sequence (DNA): TGTGCCAGCAGAACCGGGTGGGGGGCCAACGTCCTGACTTTC. Its protein is CASRTGWGANVLTF.

This clonotype showed up just a few times. V usage is TRBV27 and J usage is TRBJ1-4, with D possibly being TRBD1 (5 bases). Trimming pared 4 bases from V and 8 bases from J, leaving 20 bases between. This CDR3 has 16 amino acids. Per germline, CDR1 MNHEY and CDR2 SMNVEV (reference sequence). CDR3 nucleotide sequence: TGTGCCAGCAGTTGGAGCGCGGGGGGAGTAGAGGAAAAACTGTTTTTT. Translation gives CASSWSAGGVEEKLFF.

This clonotype showed up just a few times. V usage is TRBV3-1 and J usage is TRBJ2-6; D ambiguous. With 6 bases removed from V and 4 bases from J, the gap between germline ends came to 4 bases. The germline V gene has CDR1 LGHDT and CDR2 YNNKEL (reference sequence). This CDR3 contains 12 residues. The CDR3 here is CASRAGANVLTF. CDR3 in DNA: TGTGCCAGCAGGGCCGGGGCCAACGTCCTGACTTTC.

This clonotype was seen more than once but under ten times. J is TRBJ1-1 and V is TRBV6-5; D remains ambiguous. The CDR3 is made up of 11 amino acids. Trimming removed 3 bases at V and 8 bases at J, with 7 bases between. Germline values: CDR1 MNHEY, CDR2 SVGAGI. This CDR3 reads CASSYLSEAFF. CDR3 DNA: TGTGCCAGCAGTTATTTATCGGAAGCTTTCTTT.

The V gene is TRBV24-1, the J gene TRBJ2-2; D might be TRBD1 or TRBD2, each matching 6 bases. V was cut by 4 bases and J by 7 bases, with 15 bases left in between. Germline V gene data show CDR1 as KGHDR and CDR2 as SFDVKD. The CDR3 length is 15 residues. This CDR3 is CATSEGTLGGGELFF. As DNA, the CDR3 is TGTGCCACCAGTGAAGGGACACTCGGGGGCGGGGAGCTGTTTTTT.

The chain links TRBV12-3 or TRBV12-4 to TRBJ2-7; 9 bases match TRBD1. The CDR3 has 14 residues. Trimming took 6 bases from V and 3 from J; bases not matched to a gene: 6. CDR3 DNA: TGTGCCAGCAGACCGGGACAGGGAGACTACGAGCAGTACTTC. It encodes CASRPGQGDYEQYF.